This T cell receptor beta chain was captured by sequencing in a study of T cells after yellow fever vaccination (dated by TCRdb to the late 2010s). Turning to the overall study: The SMART-Seq v4 Ultra Low Input RNA kit was used to prepare libraries from fractions with low cell numbers. Bulk PBMC replicates and cell subsets were isolated from blood drawn at multiple timepoints before and after both primary and secondary immunization. Two healthy male donors, one aged 18 to 30 and one aged 30 to 40 years, were included in the cohort. To track T-cell clones before and after primary and booster YFV17D yellow fever vaccination, bulk TCR alpha and beta repertoires were sequenced longitudinally.

This clonotype was observed a few times. Its recognized antigen is unknown. There are no base qualities to consult, and no much larger clone falls within one base. The CDR3 contains 16 residues, cysteine and phenylalanine counted. Only the CDR3 DNA stays, 48 bases, in frame from base 1. V drops 4 bases and J drops 9 bases, leaving 22 bases in between. The CDR1 and CDR2 encoded by the germline V gene are MNHNS and SASEGT. Read against the paper, the sample's treatment or condition label means: live attenuated yellow fever vaccine strain. PBMCs were isolated from peripheral blood using a standard Ficoll-Paque protocol. CD4 and CD8 T-cell fractions were isolated with Dynabeads CD4 and CD8 positive selection kits. TriZol was used to extract RNA from bulk PBMCs, CD4 and CD8 fractions, and dextramer-positive and dextramer-negative fractions. Paper-wide results and their limitations: Only a couple of donors were included in the study, so the extent to which the findings can be generalized is limited. The secondary T-cell response was weaker than the primary response but faster, peaking on day 5 instead of day 15. Computational filtering was needed because FACS-sorted repertoires could contain abundant contaminating clonotypes from the bulk population. After the booster, most clones that had expanded after primary vaccination were detected again (approximately 95% of CD4 and 88% of CD8), suggesting broad maintenance of memory. A small share of clonotypes was detected in both CD4 and CD8 compartments, with the overlap likely arising from convergent recombination.

Sequencing used an Illumina NovaSeq 6000. Synthesis of TCR cDNA relied on 5'RACE template switching, a step that introduced a universal primer site along with unique molecular identifiers. Priming of cDNA synthesis was performed from both the TCR alpha and TCR beta constant segments. Libraries were amplified in two PCR steps, with sample barcodes and sequencing adapters added in the second step. Libraries were sequenced on Illumina HiSeq 2500 (2x100 bp) or NovaSeq (2x150 bp). The authors' pipeline ran thus. Demultiplexing of reads and collapsing into UMI consensus sequences were performed with MIGEC, and V(D)J alignment was carried out with MiXCR. Clonotypes responding to the vaccine were identified with edgeR on replicate PBMC samples, with the criteria of FDR below 0.01 and a log2 fold change above 5 up to day 15. CD4 or CD8 identity was assigned to each bulk clonotype according to whether the clonotype was present at higher abundance in the sequenced CD4 repertoire or the sequenced CD8 repertoire. TCRdb redid the processing of the public reads, applying fastp at Q25 and MiXCR, and retained in-frame beta chains. One record per CDR3 amino acid sequence lists the most common genes and DNA. The V and J calls come from TCRdb's annotation, not from the publication. The sample contains over 250,000 distinct CDR3 sequences, around 5.3% of them found a single time. The ten most abundant clones make up less than 3.5% of the sample.

The sample was CD4+ T cells sorted from PBMCs, taken on the day of the yellow fever booster vaccination. This TCR derives from a young man who received the YFV17D yellow fever vaccine. The chain employs TRBV6-1 and TRBJ2-1; matching of 5 bases hints at TRBD1 as the D gene. The CDR3 is CASSGKGRGGLFEQFF. The nucleotides are TGTGCCAGCAGTGGCAAGGGAAGGGGCGGATTATTTGAGCAGTTCTTC.